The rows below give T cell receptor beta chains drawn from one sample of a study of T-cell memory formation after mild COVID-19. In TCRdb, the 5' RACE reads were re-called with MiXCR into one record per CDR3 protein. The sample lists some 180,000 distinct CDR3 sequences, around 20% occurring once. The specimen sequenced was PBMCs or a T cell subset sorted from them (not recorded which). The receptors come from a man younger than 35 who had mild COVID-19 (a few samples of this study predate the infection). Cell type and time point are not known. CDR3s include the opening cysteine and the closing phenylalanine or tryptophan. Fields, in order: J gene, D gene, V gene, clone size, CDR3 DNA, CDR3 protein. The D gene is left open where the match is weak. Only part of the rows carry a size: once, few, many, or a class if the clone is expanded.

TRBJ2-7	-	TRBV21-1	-	TGTGCCAGCAGCCCCCTCTACGAGCAGTACTTC	CASSPLYEQYF
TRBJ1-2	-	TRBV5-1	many	TGCGCCAGCAGCTTCAGTCAGGGACATGGCTACACCTTC	CASSFSQGHGYTF
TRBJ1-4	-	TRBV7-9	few	TGTGCCGCCACGGTTGCAACTAATGAAAAACTGTTTTTT	CAATVATNEKLFF
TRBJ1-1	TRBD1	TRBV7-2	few	TGTGCCAGCAGCAAGCGAATTCTGACAGGGTACACTGAAGCTTTCTTT	CASSKRILTGYTEAFF
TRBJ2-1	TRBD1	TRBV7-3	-	TGTGCCAGCAGCTTGTCCGGGACAGGGATAAATGAGCAGTTCTTC	CASSLSGTGINEQFF
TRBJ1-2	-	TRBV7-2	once	TGTGCCAGCAGCCGTGGGACATTTAACTATGGCTACACCTTC	CASSRGTFNYGYTF
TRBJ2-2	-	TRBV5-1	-	TGCGCCAGCAGCTCTGGAGGAGGGAACACCGGGGAGCTGTTTTTT	CASSSGGGNTGELFF
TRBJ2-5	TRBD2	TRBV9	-	TGTGCCAGCAGCCCCCGGCCAGCGGGGACCTGGGAGACCCAGTACTTC	CASSPRPAGTWETQYF
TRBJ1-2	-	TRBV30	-	TGTGCCTGGAGTCTTTCCGGCGTACGGCTGGGCTACACCTTC	CAWSLSGVRLGYTF
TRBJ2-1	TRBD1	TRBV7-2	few	TGTGCCAGCAGCAAAAAATCAGGGGGTAATGAGCAGTTCTTC	CASSKKSGGNEQFF
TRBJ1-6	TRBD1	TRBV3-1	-	TGTGCCAGCAGCCAAGATGGGACAGGGGGCACCCTCCACTTT	CASSQDGTGGTLHF
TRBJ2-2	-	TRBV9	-	TGTGCCAGCAGCGTAGGAGTCAGGAACACCGGGGAGCTGTTTTTT	CASSVGVRNTGELFF
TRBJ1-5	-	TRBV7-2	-	TGTGCCAGCAGCTTAGCGCTGGCAGGGAACCAGCCCCAGCATTTT	CASSLALAGNQPQHF
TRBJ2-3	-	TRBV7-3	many	TGTGCCAGCAGCTTAAACCCCGTTGCAGATACGCAGTATTTT	CASSLNPVADTQYF
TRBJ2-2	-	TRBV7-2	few	TGTGCCAGCAGCGCGCACGGGACGGCCGGGGAGCTGTTTTTT	CASSAHGTAGELFF
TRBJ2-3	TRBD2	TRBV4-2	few	TGTGCCAGCAGCACTCAAATCGGGGGGGCTACAGATACGCAGTATTTT	CASSTQIGGATDTQYF
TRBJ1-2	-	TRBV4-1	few	TGCGCCAGCAGCCATGAAAACATTGGGGGCTACACCTTC	CASSHENIGGYTF
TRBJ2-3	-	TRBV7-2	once	TGTGCCAGCAGTCGCCACGGGACGTACAGCACAGATACGCAGTATTTT	CASSRHGTYSTDTQYF
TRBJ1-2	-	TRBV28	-	TGTGCCAGCAGTTTGATATCGGACTACACCTTC	CASSLISDYTF
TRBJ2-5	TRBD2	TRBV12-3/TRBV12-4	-	TGTGCCAGCAGTGTGGGACTAGCGGGGGAAGAGACCCAGTACTTC	CASSVGLAGEETQYF
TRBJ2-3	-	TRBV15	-	TGTGCCACCAGCCTGCGGCTCGGGGACCCGCCAGATACGCAGTATTTT	CATSLRLGDPPDTQYF
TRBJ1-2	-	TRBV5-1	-	TGCGCCAGCAGCTTGGACAGCATCTATGGCTACACCTTC	CASSLDSIYGYTF